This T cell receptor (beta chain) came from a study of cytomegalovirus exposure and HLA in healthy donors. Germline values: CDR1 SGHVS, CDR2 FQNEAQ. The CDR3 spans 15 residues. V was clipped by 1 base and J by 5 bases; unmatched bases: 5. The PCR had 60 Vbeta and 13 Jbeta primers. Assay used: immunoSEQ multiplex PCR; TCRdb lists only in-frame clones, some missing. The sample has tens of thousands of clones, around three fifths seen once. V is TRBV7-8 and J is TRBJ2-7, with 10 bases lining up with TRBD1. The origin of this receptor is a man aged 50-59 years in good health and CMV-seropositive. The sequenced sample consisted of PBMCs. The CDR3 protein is CASSLGQGARDEQYF. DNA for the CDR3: TGTGCCAGCAGCTTAGGACAGGGGGCGCGGGACGAGCAGTACTTC.